The clone carrying this T cell receptor (beta chain) has ten or more counts. This sample was taken from a study of T cells in Graves' hyperthyroidism and ophthalmopathy. Amplification of TCR beta CDR3 regions used RNA as the template. A first-round RT-PCR of the TCR CDR3 used the HTBI primer set. TCRdb used MiXCR to reprocess the multiplex PCR reads, holding one entry per CDR3 protein. The sample includes around 760,000 distinct CDR3 sequences, roughly a third seen only once; the top ten take about a third. Diagnosis of hyperthyroidism was new in patients aged 18 to 65, and its duration was under 2 months. The sample was blood. This receptor was identified in a woman aged 35 to 49 with Graves' hyperthyroidism.

CDR3: CASTQGKGYMNTEAFF. The CDR3 DNA reads TGTGCCAGCACCCAGGGTAAGGGCTACATGAACACTGAAGCTTTCTTT. V and J are TRBV13 and TRBJ1-1, with D perhaps matching TRBD1 (5 bases). Germline values: CDR1 PRHDT, CDR2 FYEKMQ (reference sequence). The CDR3 consists of 16 residues. V was pared by 7 bases and J by 0 bases, with 18 bases between.